The rows below give T cell receptor beta chains drawn from one sample of a study of technical replicates of blood from a handful of donors. Measured with immunoSEQ multiplex PCR; TCRdb has only the in-frame clones, and not every one. The repertoire includes over 55,000 clones, around 97% of them detected once, and over 0.2% sits in the top ten. The sequenced material came from T cells isolated from PBMCs. The source is a human donor in good health. Each CDR3 is given with its conserved first and last residue. D genes are given only for firm matches.

j_call: TRBJ2-1; d_call: -; cdr3_length: 14; v_call: TRBV28; cdr3_nt: TGTGCCAGCATGGTAGCGAGCTCCTACAATGAGCAGTTCTTC; cdr3_aa: CASMVASSYNEQFF
j_call: TRBJ1-5; d_call: -; cdr3_length: 15; v_call: TRBV6-5; cdr3_nt: TGTGCCAGCAGTTACTCTTATAGACAGAATCAGCCCCAGCATTTT; cdr3_aa: CASSYSYRQNQPQHF
j_call: TRBJ2-5; d_call: -; cdr3_length: 15; v_call: TRBV4-2; cdr3_nt: TGTGCCAGCAGCCAAGATACCTGGAGAGGCCTGACCCAGTACTTC; cdr3_aa: CASSQDTWRGLTQYF
j_call: TRBJ2-3; d_call: TRBD2; cdr3_length: 15; v_call: TRBV19; cdr3_nt: TGTGCCCTAGGACCCGGGGGGGCAGTCCCAGATACGCAGTATTTT; cdr3_aa: CALGPGGAVPDTQYF
j_call: TRBJ2-7; d_call: TRBD2; cdr3_length: 14; v_call: TRBV6-1; cdr3_nt: TGTGCCAGCATGACTGGCGGCGGGGGCTACGAGCAGTACTTC; cdr3_aa: CASMTGGGGYEQYF
j_call: TRBJ2-1; d_call: TRBD2; cdr3_length: 13; v_call: TRBV29-1; cdr3_nt: TGCAGCGTCCGGGGACTAGTCTTCGGTGAGCAGTTCTTC; cdr3_aa: CSVRGLVFGEQFF
j_call: TRBJ2-7; d_call: TRBD2; cdr3_length: 14; v_call: TRBV10-3; cdr3_nt: TGTGCCACGGGGACTAGCGGGAACTCCTACGAGCAGTACTTC; cdr3_aa: CATGTSGNSYEQYF
j_call: TRBJ2-5; d_call: TRBD1; cdr3_length: 20; v_call: TRBV13; cdr3_nt: TGTGCCAGCCGGGCCGGGACAGGGGGCTTGGCGGCTTGGGGAAAAGAGACCCAGTACTTC; cdr3_aa: CASRAGTGGLAAWGKETQYF
j_call: TRBJ2-7; d_call: -; cdr3_length: 16; v_call: TRBV28; cdr3_nt: TGTGCCAGCAGTTTATTTTCCCGACAGGGGAGGGACGAGCAGTACTTC; cdr3_aa: CASSLFSRQGRDEQYF
j_call: TRBJ1-5; d_call: -; cdr3_length: 15; v_call: TRBV6-1; cdr3_nt: TGTGCCAGCAGTGAATTTCAGGGTCTCAATCAGCCCCAGCATTTT; cdr3_aa: CASSEFQGLNQPQHF